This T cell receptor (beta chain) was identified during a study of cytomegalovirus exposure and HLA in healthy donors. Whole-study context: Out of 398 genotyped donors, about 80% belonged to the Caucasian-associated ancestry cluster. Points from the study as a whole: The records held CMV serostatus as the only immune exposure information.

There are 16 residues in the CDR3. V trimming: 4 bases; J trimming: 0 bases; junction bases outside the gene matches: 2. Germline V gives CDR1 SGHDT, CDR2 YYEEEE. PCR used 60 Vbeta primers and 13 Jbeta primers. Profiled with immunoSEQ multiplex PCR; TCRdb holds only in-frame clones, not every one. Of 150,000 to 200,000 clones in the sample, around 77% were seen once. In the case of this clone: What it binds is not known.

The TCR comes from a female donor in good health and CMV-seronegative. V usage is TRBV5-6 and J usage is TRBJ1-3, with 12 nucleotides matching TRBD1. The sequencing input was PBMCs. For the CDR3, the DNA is TGTGCCAGCAGCCTGGGACAGGGGGCCTCTGGAAACACCATATATTTT. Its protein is CASSLGQGASGNTIYF. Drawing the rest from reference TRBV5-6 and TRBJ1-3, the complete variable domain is DAGVTQSPTHLIKTRGQQVTLRCSPKSGHDTVSWYQQALGQGPQFIFQYYEEEERQRGNFPDRFSGHQFPNYSSELNVNALLLGDSALYLCASSLGQGASGNTIYFGEGSWLTVV.